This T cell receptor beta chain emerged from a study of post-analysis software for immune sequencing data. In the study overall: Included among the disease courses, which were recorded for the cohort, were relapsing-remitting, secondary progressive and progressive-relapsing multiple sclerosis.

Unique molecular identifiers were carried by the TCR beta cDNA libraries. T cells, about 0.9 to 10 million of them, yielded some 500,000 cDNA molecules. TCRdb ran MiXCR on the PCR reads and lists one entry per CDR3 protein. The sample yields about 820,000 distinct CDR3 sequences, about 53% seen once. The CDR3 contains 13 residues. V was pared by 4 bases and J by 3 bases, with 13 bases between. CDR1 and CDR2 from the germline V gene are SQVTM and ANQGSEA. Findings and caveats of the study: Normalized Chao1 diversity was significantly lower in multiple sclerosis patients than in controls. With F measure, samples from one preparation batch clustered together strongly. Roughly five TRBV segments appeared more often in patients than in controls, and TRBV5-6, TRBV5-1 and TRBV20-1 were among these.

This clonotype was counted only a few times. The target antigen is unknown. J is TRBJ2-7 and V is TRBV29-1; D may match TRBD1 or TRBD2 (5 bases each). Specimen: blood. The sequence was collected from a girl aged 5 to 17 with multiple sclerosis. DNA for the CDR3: TGCAGCGTTGGCCGGGGCCAGGGCTACGAGCAGTACTTC. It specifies CSVGRGQGYEQYF.